One sample yielded the 16 T cell receptor beta chains listed below, sequenced in a study of blood T cell repertoires in COVID-19. Data came from immunoSEQ multiplex PCR; TCRdb stores just in-frame clones and leaves some out. The table records 360,000 or so clones, roughly 86% of them present only once. The sequencing input was PBMCs or T cells enriched from blood (not recorded which). These receptors all come from a woman younger than 45 who had been exposed to COVID-19.

The chain links TRBV5-6 to TRBJ2-7, with 7 nucleotides matching TRBD1. J lost 1 base, V lost 5 bases, and 6 bases had no gene match. This CDR3 contains 14 residues. Germline CDR1 is SGHDT and CDR2 is YYEEEE. CDR3 loop: CASRSRDSSYEQYF. Written as DNA, the CDR3 is TGTGCCAGCAGGTCCCGGGACAGTTCCTACGAGCAGTACTTC.

This clone was observed once. The gene calls are TRBV18 and TRBJ1-2; 11 bases map to TRBD1. V trimming: 3 bases; J trimming: 3 bases; junction bases outside the gene matches: 6. CDR1 is KGHSH and CDR2 is LQKENI in the germline V gene. This CDR3 spans 16 amino acids. The CDR3 loop is CASSPRRDRGDYGYTF. The CDR3 coding sequence is TGTGCCAGCTCACCGCGCCGGGACAGGGGGGACTATGGCTACACCTTC.

J is TRBJ1-5 and V is TRBV20-1; 7 bases match TRBD1. This CDR3 has 15 amino acids. Germline V gene data show CDR1 as DFQATT and CDR2 as SNEGSKA (reference sequence). Germline trimming cut 3 bases from V and 3 bases from J; bases unmatched to any gene: 8. This CDR3 is CSASTGQAFNQPQHF. CDR3 nucleotide sequence: TGCAGTGCTAGTACTGGACAGGCGTTCAATCAGCCCCAGCATTTT.

This clone was detected a few times. The J gene is TRBJ2-2, the V gene TRBV2, with D maybe TRBD2 (5 bases). Germline V lookup: CDR1 SNHLY, CDR2 FYNNEI. With 2 bases removed from V and 7 bases from J, the gap between germline ends came to 8 bases. The CDR3 runs to 13 residues. The CDR3 DNA reads TGTGCCAGCAGTGAATCAGCGGTCGGGGAGCTGTTTTTT. Translating it yields CASSESAVGELFF.

This chain uses TRBV27 with TRBJ1-3, with D perhaps TRBD1 (6 bases). CDR1 MNHEY and CDR2 SMNVEV come from the germline V gene (reference sequence). V dropped 5 bases and J dropped 0 bases, with 20 bases sitting between them. The CDR3 extends over 18 amino acids. Here the CDR3 DNA reads TGTGCCAGCAGTCGACAACACCCCCGGGACACCTCTGGAAACACCATATATTTT. As protein: CASSRQHPRDTSGNTIYF.

This rearrangement joins TRBV7-6 to TRBJ2-1; no clear D gene. The CDR3 sequence is 14 residues long. Trimming removed 0 bases from V and 9 bases from J, with 12 bases in between. Germline values: CDR1 SGHVS, CDR2 FNYEAQ. The CDR3 spells CASSLAFEAGEQFF. The CDR3 DNA sequence: TGTGCCAGCAGCTTAGCGTTTGAGGCCGGTGAGCAGTTCTTC.

The gene calls are TRBV28 and TRBJ1-1; D might be TRBD1 (5 bases). Germline CDR1 reads MDHEN; CDR2 reads SYDVKM. Trimming left V 4 bases short and J 3 bases short, with 15 bases between. The CDR3 has 15 amino acids. The DNA of the CDR3 is TGTGCCAGCAGTTACCCGGGGGACTTGCACACTGAAGCTTTCTTT. This sequence encodes CASSYPGDLHTEAFF.

The rearrangement links TRBV28 to TRBJ2-7; the match to TRBD2 covers 8 bases. The germline V gene has CDR1 MDHEN and CDR2 SYDVKM. This CDR3 region has 15 residues. After removal of 3 bases from V and 0 bases from J, the junction contained 4 bases not matched to a gene. CDR3 sequence: CASSFYSGVSYEQYF. The CDR3 nucleotides read TGTGCCAGCAGTTTTTATAGCGGGGTCTCCTACGAGCAGTACTTC.

The gene calls are TRBV28 and TRBJ1-4, with D tentatively TRBD1 (5 bases). The germline gives CDR1 MDHEN, CDR2 SYDVKM. Between the trimmed V and J ends, which lost 4 bases and 8 bases, there was a span of 20 bases. The CDR3 is 16 amino acids. CDR3 DNA: TGTGCCAGCAGTTCCCAGATGGCTCGGGGGAGGGAAAAACTGTTTTTT. It translates to CASSSQMARGREKLFF.

CDR3 amino acids: CASSPLEFSGNTIYF. CDR3 nucleotide sequence: TGTGCCAGCAGCCCCTTGGAGTTCTCTGGAAACACCATATATTTT. V usage is TRBV7-3 and J usage is TRBJ1-3; D call uncertain. The CDR3 loop spans 15 amino acids. V was trimmed by 5 bases and J by 0 bases, leaving 11 bases between them. Germline V gives CDR1 SGHTA, CDR2 FQGTGA.

The chain employs TRBV18 and TRBJ2-1; 7 bases map to TRBD2. Per germline, CDR1 KGHSH and CDR2 LQKENI. This CDR3 has 18 residues. Unmatched junction bases numbered 12, after V lost 4 bases and J lost 0 bases. The CDR3 region has the DNA TGTGCCAGCTCACAACAACCCAAAGCGGGAAGCTCCTACAATGAGCAGTTCTTC. Amino acids: CASSQQPKAGSSYNEQFF.

The chain combines TRBV11-3 with TRBJ2-3; TRBD2 matches 12 bases. J gave up 6 bases and V 1 base, and 11 bases lay outside the gene matches. The CDR3 covers 18 residues. Germline V gives CDR1 SGHNT, CDR2 YENEEA. CDR3: CASSLAAGLAGPRDTQYF. DNA for the CDR3: TGTGCCAGCAGCTTAGCGGCCGGACTAGCGGGGCCTCGGGATACGCAGTATTTT.

The V and J genes are TRBV7-9 and TRBJ2-1, with TRBD2 identical over 7 bases. Germline V gene lookup returns CDR1 SEHNR and CDR2 FQNEAQ (reference sequence). The CDR3 covers 18 residues. Trimming took 4 bases from V and 5 from J; bases not matched to a gene: 17. The CDR3 sequence: CASSSSRGTGGPNNEQFF. CDR3 nucleotide sequence: TGTGCCAGCAGCTCCTCGCGTGGGACGGGAGGACCCAACAATGAGCAGTTCTTC.

The chain links TRBV9 to TRBJ1-2; the match to TRBD1 covers 7 bases. CDR3 length: 16 residues. CDR1 SGDLS and CDR2 YYNGEE come from the germline V gene. Losses at the gene ends were 4 bases for V and 0 bases for J; bases not matched to a gene: 9. CDR3 DNA sequence: TGTGCCAGCAGCAGACCGATGGGGACAGCTAACTATGGCTACACCTTC. Translating gives CASSRPMGTANYGYTF.

The chain combines TRBV7-8 with TRBJ1-6, with D maybe TRBD1 (6 bases). The germline CDR1 and CDR2 sequences are SGHVS and FQNEAQ. Deletions cut 1 base from V and 9 bases from J, with 7 bases between. This CDR3 is built from 13 residues. CDR3 amino acids: CASSLDRVSPLHF. The DNA of the CDR3 is TGTGCCAGCAGCTTAGACAGGGTTTCACCCCTCCACTTT.

The chain recombines TRBV5-5 with TRBJ1-2, with 7 bases matching TRBD1. The V gene end was trimmed by 8 bases and the J gene end by 7 bases; junction bases not matched to a gene: 2. This CDR3 has 10 residues. Germline CDR1 is SGHKS and CDR2 is YYEKEE (reference sequence). In DNA, the CDR3 is TGTGCCAGTCAGGGGGGTGGCTACACCTTC. It yields the protein CASQGGGYTF.